Sequencing of this T cell receptor beta chain was carried out in a study of blood T cell repertoires in COVID-19. Study context: PBMCs, B-cell-depleted T cells, or T cells were the source of the cDNA or gDNA that made up the material.

This CDR3 contains 19 residues. After removal of 5 bases from V and 0 bases from J, the junction contained 14 bases not matched to a gene. Germline V gives CDR1 MDHEN, CDR2 SYDVKM. Profiling relied on immunoSEQ multiplex PCR, and the TCRdb table lists in-frame clones only, not all of them. The sample contains roughly 100,000 clones, 85% of which appear only once. The sample taken for sequencing was peripheral blood. This sequence originates from a man aged 45 to 65 with acute or convalescent COVID-19. V gene TRBV28 combines with J gene TRBJ2-1, with 9 bases matching TRBD2. CDR3 in amino acids: CASSPGLARTPSSYNEQFF. CDR3 nucleotide sequence: TGTGCCAGCAGTCCAGGACTAGCGAGAACACCGAGCTCCTACAATGAGCAGTTCTTC.